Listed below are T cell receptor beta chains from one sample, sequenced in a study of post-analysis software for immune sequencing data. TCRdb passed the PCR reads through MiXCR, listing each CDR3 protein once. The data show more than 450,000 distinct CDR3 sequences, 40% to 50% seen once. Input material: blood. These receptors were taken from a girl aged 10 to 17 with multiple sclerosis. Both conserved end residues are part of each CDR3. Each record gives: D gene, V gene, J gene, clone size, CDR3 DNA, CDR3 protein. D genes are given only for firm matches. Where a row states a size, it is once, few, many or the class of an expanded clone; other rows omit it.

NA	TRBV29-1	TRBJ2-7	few	TGCAGCGTTAGTGCGGAGCCCGGAGGCGAGCAGTACTTC	CSVSAEPGGEQYF
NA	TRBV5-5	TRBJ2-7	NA	TGTGCCAGCAGCGAAGGGGAGGAGGCTGCCTACGAGCAGTACTTC	CASSEGEEAAYEQYF
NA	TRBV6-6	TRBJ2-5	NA	TGTGCCAGCAGTTTCCCTTTTGAGACCCAGTACTTC	CASSFPFETQYF
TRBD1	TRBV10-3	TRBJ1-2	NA	TGTGCCATTACCGGGACAGGTCAGGACTATGGCTACACCTTC	CAITGTGQDYGYTF
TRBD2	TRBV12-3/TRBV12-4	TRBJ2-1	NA	TGTGCCAGCAGCCCGCGGGGGCTCCGGGGGGGCAATGAGCAGTTCTTC	CASSPRGLRGGNEQFF
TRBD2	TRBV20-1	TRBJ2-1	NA	TGCAGTGCTCATAGCGGGGGGGCATCGGGGCAGTTCTTC	CSAHSGGASGQFF
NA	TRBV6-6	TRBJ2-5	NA	TGTGCCAGCAGCGGGATTGAAGAGACCCAGTACTTC	CASSGIEETQYF
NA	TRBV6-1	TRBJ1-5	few	TGTGCCAGCAGTGAAGGGAGTAGCAATCAGCCCCAGCATTTT	CASSEGSSNQPQHF
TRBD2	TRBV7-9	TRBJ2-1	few	TGTGCCAGCAGCTTAGGAGCGGGAGTGGGCTACAATGAGCAGTTCTTC	CASSLGAGVGYNEQFF
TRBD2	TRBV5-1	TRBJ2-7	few	TGCGCCAGCAGCCTAATGACTAGCGGGGCCTACGAGCAGTACTTC	CASSLMTSGAYEQYF
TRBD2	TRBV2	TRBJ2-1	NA	TGTGCCGGCAGTGAAGGGCTAGCGGGAGGGAATGAGCAGTTCTTC	CAGSEGLAGGNEQFF
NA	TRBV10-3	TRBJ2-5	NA	TGTGCCATCAGTGAGTCATCGCCAGAGACCCAGTACTTC	CAISESSPETQYF
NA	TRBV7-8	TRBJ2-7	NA	TGTGCCAGCAGCTTAGGGGCAGCATACCGGTACTTC	CASSLGAAYRYF
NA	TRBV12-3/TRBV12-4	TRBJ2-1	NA	TGTGCCAGCAGTTTAGCGGTTGGAGGGATTAGTGGAAATGAGCAGTTCTTC	CASSLAVGGISGNEQFF
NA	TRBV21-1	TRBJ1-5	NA	TGTGCCAGCAGCCCTTCGGGGAGCAATCAGCCCCAGCATTTT	CASSPSGSNQPQHF